The rows below give T cell receptor beta chains drawn from one sample of a study of T cells in Graves' hyperthyroidism and ophthalmopathy. MiXCR, applied by TCRdb to the multiplex PCR reads, yields one record per CDR3 protein. This repertoire shows about 700,000 distinct CDR3 sequences, 12% to 15% found once; its top ten account for approximately 10%. Sequenced: blood. The receptor source for this set is a woman aged 18-29 years with Graves' hyperthyroidism. Each CDR3 is given with its conserved first and last residue. D genes are given only for firm matches. Size tells how often a clone was seen (once, few, many) or the class of an expanded clone, and some rows leave it out.

many,-,TRBV3-1,TRBJ2-3,TGTGCCAGCAGCCAAGATGGTTCCCCGACAGATACGCAGTATTTT,CASSQDGSPTDTQYF
-,-,TRBV6-1,TRBJ2-4,TGTGCCAGCAGCCGTCAACCCTCGACAGGAACGGCCAAAAACATTCAGTACTTC,CASSRQPSTGTAKNIQYF
many,TRBD1,TRBV12-5,TRBJ2-1,TGTGCTAGTGCGGCAGGCCAGGGGGCCAACAATGAGCAGTTCTTC,CASAAGQGANNEQFF
many,TRBD2,TRBV7-3,TRBJ2-3,TGTGCCAGCAGCGAACTAGCGGAGTCGACAGATACGCAGTATTTT,CASSELAESTDTQYF
-,-,TRBV9,TRBJ2-7,TGTGCCAGCAGCGCCGGACTGGACGAGCAGTACTTC,CASSAGLDEQYF
-,-,TRBV6-1,TRBJ2-5,TGTGCCAGCAGTAACACTGGGGAGTTGGAGACCCAGTACTTC,CASSNTGELETQYF
many,-,TRBV18,TRBJ2-3,TGTGCCAGCTCACCACCGGACTCGTGGGATACGCAGTATTTT,CASSPPDSWDTQYF
-,TRBD2,TRBV28,TRBJ2-7,TGTGCCAGCAGTGGGACTAGCCTCTCCTACGAGCAGTACTTC,CASSGTSLSYEQYF
-,-,TRBV5-1,TRBJ2-7,TGCGCCAGCAGCTTGGCCCTAGTAAACGGGTGGGACTACGAGCAGTACTTC,CASSLALVNGWDYEQYF
few,TRBD2,TRBV6-5,TRBJ2-1,TGTGCCAGCAGGTATAGCGGGAGGGACGGAGAGCAGTTCTTC,CASRYSGRDGEQFF
-,TRBD2,TRBV24-1,TRBJ2-1,TGTGCCACCAGTTCAACCGGGACAGGGTTGACTAGCGGGAGCCATGAGCAGTTCTTC,CATSSTGTGLTSGSHEQFF
many,TRBD1,TRBV7-8,TRBJ1-5,TGTGCCAGCAGCTTAATACAGGGGGCGGATCAGCCCCAGCATTTT,CASSLIQGADQPQHF
-,TRBD2,TRBV6-5,TRBJ2-2,TGTGCCAGCAGTTACCCACAATGGCGGGGGGAAGCCGGGGAGCTGTTTTTT,CASSYPQWRGEAGELFF
few,TRBD2,TRBV7-2,TRBJ2-1,TGTGCCAGCAGCCAGGGGGCTAGCGGGAGTGCTGAGCAGCTCTTC,CASSQGASGSAEQLF
many,-,TRBV20-1,TRBJ2-5,TGCAGTGCTAAAGGTCCGGGAGAAGAGACCCAGTACTTC,CSAKGPGEETQYF
-,TRBD2,TRBV9,TRBJ2-4,TGTGCCAGCAGCGTAGGAGGGACTAGCGGGAGCGGGGGAGCCAAAAACATTCAGTACTTC,CASSVGGTSGSGGAKNIQYF
-,-,TRBV28,TRBJ1-2,TGTGCCAGCAGTAAAAGGGGCTACACCTTC,CASSKRGYTF
many,-,TRBV7-8,TRBJ1-3,TGTGCCAGCAGCGTCCTCTGGACAGTCTCTGGAAACACCATATATTTT,CASSVLWTVSGNTIYF
-,-,TRBV18,TRBJ2-7,TGTGCCAGCTCTCCTAGACCCATACAGGGCAACGAGCAGTACTTC,CASSPRPIQGNEQYF
many,-,TRBV2,TRBJ1-1,TGTGCCAGCCTTCCAGGCGCGGTAGCTTTCTTT,CASLPGAVAFF
many,-,TRBV7-8,TRBJ2-5,TGTGCCAGCAGCTTAATGGCAGGGAAGTGGAACTTAGGAGAGACCCAGTACTTC,CASSLMAGKWNLGETQYF
-,-,TRBV25-1,TRBJ2-7,TGTGCCAGCAGGGCCACGGGGATCTCCTACGAGCAGTACTTC,CASRATGISYEQYF
few,-,TRBV6-5,TRBJ1-1,TGTGCCAGCAGTTTATATTTGAACACTGAAGCTTTCTTT,CASSLYLNTEAFF
many,-,TRBV12-3/TRBV12-4,TRBJ2-5,TGTGCCAGCAGTTCGGGGGAATGGGAGACCCAGTACTTC,CASSSGEWETQYF
few,-,TRBV6-6,TRBJ2-7,TGTGCCAGCAGTTACTTCCAGACCTCCTACGAGCAGTACTTC,CASSYFQTSYEQYF
many,TRBD2,TRBV29-1,TRBJ2-7,TGCAGCGTTGCCTGGGGGCTAGCGGGAGTCGAGCAGTACTTC,CSVAWGLAGVEQYF